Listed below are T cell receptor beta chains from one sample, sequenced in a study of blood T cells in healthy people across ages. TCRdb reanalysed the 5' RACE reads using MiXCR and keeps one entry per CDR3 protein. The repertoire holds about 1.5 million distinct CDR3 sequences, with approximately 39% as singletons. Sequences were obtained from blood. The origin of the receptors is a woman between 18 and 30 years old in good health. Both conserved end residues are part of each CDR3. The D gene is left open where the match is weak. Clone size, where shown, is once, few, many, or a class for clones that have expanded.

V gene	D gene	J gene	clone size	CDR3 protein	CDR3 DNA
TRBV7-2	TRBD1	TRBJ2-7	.	CASTRGIDGEQYF	TGTGCCAGCACCAGGGGGATTGATGGCGAGCAGTACTTC
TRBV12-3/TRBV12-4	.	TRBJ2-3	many	CASSFRTDTQYF	TGTGCCAGCAGCTTCCGCACAGATACGCAGTATTTT
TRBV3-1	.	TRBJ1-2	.	CASSQRWGRAGYTF	TGTGCCAGCAGCCAAAGGTGGGGGAGGGCTGGCTACACCTTC
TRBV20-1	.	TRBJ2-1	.	CSAPVVHNEQFF	TGCAGTGCACCGGTGGTTCACAATGAGCAGTTCTTC
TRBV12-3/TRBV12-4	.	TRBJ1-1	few	CATLPAYPLNTEAFF	TGTGCCACCCTGCCCGCTTATCCCTTGAACACTGAAGCTTTCTTT
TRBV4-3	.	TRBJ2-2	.	CASAPQTSNTGELFF	TGCGCCAGCGCTCCACAAACCTCGAACACCGGGGAGCTGTTTTTT
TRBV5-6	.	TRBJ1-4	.	CASSWGRRRRGEKLFF	TGTGCCAGCAGCTGGGGCCGAAGGAGGCGCGGAGAAAAACTGTTTTTT
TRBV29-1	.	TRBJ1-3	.	CSATGETGNTIYF	TGCAGCGCGACGGGGGAGACTGGAAACACCATATATTTT
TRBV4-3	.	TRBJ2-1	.	CASSPNRDRYNEQFF	TGCGCCAGCAGCCCCAACAGGGATCGCTACAATGAGCAGTTCTTC
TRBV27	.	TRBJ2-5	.	CASSFGPGRETQYF	TGTGCCAGCAGTTTTGGACCCGGGAGAGAGACCCAGTACTTC
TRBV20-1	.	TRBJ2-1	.	CSARVVEGHSSYNEQFF	TGCAGTGCTAGAGTTGTGGAGGGTCATAGCTCCTACAATGAGCAGTTCTTC